The 27 T cell receptor beta chains below were found in one sample sequenced in a study of T cells in Graves' hyperthyroidism and ophthalmopathy. What was amplified from RNA transcripts were TCR beta CDR3 regions. A first-round RT-PCR of the TCR CDR3 used the HTBI primer set. TCRdb analysed the multiplex PCR reads with MiXCR anew, one entry per CDR3 protein. The repertoire has fewer than 600,000 distinct CDR3 sequences, 14% of them found once; the top ten carry about 15%. Sequencing was done on a sample of blood. The origin of the receptors is a middle-aged woman with Graves' hyperthyroidism.

The chain carries TRBV4-1 and TRBJ2-1; 11 positions agree with TRBD2. The ends lost 1 base at V and 7 bases at J; junction bases unmatched: 9. This CDR3 spans 17 amino acids. The germline V gene has CDR1 MGHRA and CDR2 YSYEKL. The CDR3 reads CASSQVSPLAGVNEQFF. The CDR3 bases are TGCGCCAGCAGCCAAGTATCTCCACTAGCGGGAGTAAATGAGCAGTTCTTC.

This clonotype was counted at least ten times. J is TRBJ2-7 and V is TRBV27; D unresolved. The ends were cut back, 2 bases at V and 4 bases at J, with 9 bases in the middle. There are 13 residues in the CDR3. Per the germline V gene, CDR1 is MNHEY and CDR2 is SMNVEV (reference sequence). This CDR3 reads CASSLLYGYEQYF. DNA for the CDR3: TGTGCCAGCAGTTTACTGTACGGTTACGAGCAGTACTTC.

This clonotype was observed many times. V usage is TRBV2 and J usage is TRBJ2-7, with D possibly TRBD2 on 7 matching bases. The length of the CDR3 is 17 residues. Trimming pared 5 bases from V and 5 bases from J, leaving 25 bases between. CDR1 is SNHLY, CDR2 FYNNEI, per germline. For the CDR3, the DNA is TGTGCCAGCAGTCCTCCAACGGGTCGGGGGGCCCGAAACGAGCAGTACTTC. Protein product: CASSPPTGRGARNEQYF.

The rearrangement links TRBV5-1 to TRBJ2-2, with TRBD2 matching 10 bases. The CDR3 has 16 amino acids. V lost 4 bases to trimming and J lost 6 bases; unmatched junction nucleotides: 9. The germline V gene has CDR1 SGHRS and CDR2 YFSETQ. The CDR3 DNA reads TGCGCCAGCAGCGATACCGGGACTAGCGTTTCCGGGGAGCTGTTTTTT. Amino acid sequence: CASSDTGTSVSGELFF.

This clonotype has ten or more counts. The chain couples TRBV7-9 to TRBJ2-1; D uncertain. CDR1 is SEHNR and CDR2 is FQNEAQ in the germline V gene (reference sequence). Trimming removed 7 bases from V and 7 bases from J, with 23 bases in between. This CDR3 region has 16 residues. The chain's CDR3 is CASTPPREISLNEQFF. CDR3 nucleotides: TGTGCCAGCACCCCCCCCCGAGAGATTAGTTTGAATGAGCAGTTCTTC.

At least ten counts were recorded for this clonotype. The genes are TRBV2 and TRBJ2-7; 9 bases are a match to TRBD2. Germline lookup yields CDR1 SNHLY and CDR2 FYNNEI. The CDR3 is 13 amino acids. V gave up 10 bases and J gave up 4 bases; unmatched junction bases: 8. CDR3 nucleotide sequence: TGTGCCACCTCGCCGGGACTAGCATACGAGCAGTACTTC. Its protein is CATSPGLAYEQYF. The entire variable domain, with the rest obtained from reference TRBV2 and TRBJ2-7, is as follows: EPEVTQTPSHQVTQMGQEVILRCVPISNHLYFYWYRQILGQKVEFLVSFYNNEISEKSEIFDDQFSVERPDGSNFTLKIRSTKLEDSAMYFCATSPGLAYEQYFGPGTRLTVT.

This clonotype was counted at least ten times. CDR3 sequence (DNA): TGTGCCAGCAGTTACGGGGGACAGCGTTACGAGCAGTACTTC. This translates into CASSYGGQRYEQYF. V gene TRBV6-6 combines with J gene TRBJ2-7; TRBD1 matches at 7 bases. Germline lookup yields CDR1 MNHNY and CDR2 SVGAGI (reference sequence). J lost 4 bases, V lost 2 bases, and 5 bases had no gene match. This CDR3 is built from 14 residues.

The sample holds many counts of this clonotype. V and J are TRBV2 and TRBJ1-2; 7 nucleotides match TRBD1. The CDR3 consists of 13 residues. V lost 4 bases to trimming and J lost 8 bases; unmatched junction nucleotides: 7. CDR1 and CDR2 from the germline V gene are SNHLY and FYNNEI. CDR3 protein: CASSVRQGDGYTF. The DNA of the CDR3 is TGTGCCAGCAGTGTCCGCCAGGGGGACGGCTACACCTTC.

The J gene is TRBJ1-3, the V gene TRBV5-4, with 9 positions matching TRBD1. The J segment lost 4 bases and the V segment lost 0 bases, leaving 5 bases of the junction unmatched. The CDR3 spans 16 residues. CDR1 and CDR2 from the germline V gene are SGHNT and YYREEE (reference sequence). The CDR3: CASSLVGTGLGNTIYF. Written as DNA, the CDR3 is TGTGCCAGCAGCTTGGTAGGGACAGGGTTAGGAAACACCATATATTTT.

This clonotype was picked up one time. CDR3 sequence reads: CASRRTSIDEQFF. CDR3 in DNA: TGTGCCAGCCGGAGGACTAGCATCGATGAGCAGTTCTTC. This chain links TRBV27 with TRBJ2-1, with 8 positions matching TRBD2. V was clipped by 8 bases and J by 8 bases; unmatched bases: 8. This CDR3 comprises 13 residues. Per germline, CDR1 MNHEY and CDR2 SMNVEV (reference sequence).

This clonotype showed up just a few times. The chain has TRBV10-2 and TRBJ1-1; D possibly corresponds to TRBD1 (6 bases). V was trimmed by 6 bases and J by 5 bases, leaving 13 bases between them. There are 13 residues in the CDR3. CDR1 and CDR2 (germline): WSHSY, SAAADI. CDR3: CASSLNRETEAFF. The DNA of the CDR3 is TGCGCCAGCAGCCTGAACAGGGAAACTGAAGCTTTCTTT.

Ten or more counts support this clonotype. The chain joins TRBV18 to TRBJ1-5; 8 nucleotides agree with TRBD1. V trimming: 4 bases; J trimming: 1 base; junction bases outside the gene matches: 9. The CDR3 runs 17 residues. Germline V gene data show CDR1 as KGHSH and CDR2 as LQKENI. Here the CDR3 DNA reads TGTGCCAGCTCACGATCCACAGGGGGTAGAAGCAATCAGCCCCAGCATTTT. Amino acids: CASSRSTGGRSNQPQHF.

The sample holds many counts of this clonotype. The chain has TRBV20-1 and TRBJ2-7; 7 bases align to TRBD1. J was trimmed by 2 bases and V by 6 bases; bases with no gene match: 7. Germline V CDR1 and CDR2: DFQATT, SNEGSKA (reference sequence). The CDR3 runs to 13 residues. CDR3 DNA sequence: TGCAGTGCAACGGACAGGAGCCCCTACGAGCAGTACTTC. This sequence encodes CSATDRSPYEQYF.

This rearrangement joins TRBV6-5 to TRBJ2-7; D possibly corresponds to TRBD2 (6 bases). Per the germline V gene, CDR1 is MNHEY and CDR2 is SVGAGI. The V gene lost 0 bases and the J gene lost 3 bases, with 9 bases spanning the gap. The CDR3 loop spans 14 amino acids. The CDR3 here is CASSYSRENYEQYF. The CDR3 DNA sequence: TGTGCCAGCAGTTACTCGCGGGAAAACTACGAGCAGTACTTC.

Only a few counts were recorded for this clonotype. The J gene is TRBJ2-2, the V gene TRBV30; D is undetermined. CDR3 length equals 15 residues. CDR1 is GTSNPN and CDR2 is SVGIG in the germline V gene (reference sequence). The V end lost 0 bases, the J end lost 0 bases, and 8 bases lay between the germline ends. The CDR3 sequence: CAWSVASANTGELFF. For the CDR3, the DNA is TGTGCCTGGAGTGTTGCCTCGGCGAACACCGGGGAGCTGTTTTTT.

In its sample, this clonotype was seen many times. V gene TRBV2 combines with J gene TRBJ2-7; 7 bases match TRBD1. CDR3 length equals 12 residues. Germline-derived CDR1 and CDR2 are SNHLY and FYNNEI. V gave up 8 bases and J gave up 3 bases; unmatched junction bases: 4. The CDR3: CASHSGGYEQYF. The CDR3 DNA follows: TGTGCCAGCCATTCAGGGGGCTACGAGCAGTACTTC.

This clonotype was recorded at least ten times. J is TRBJ2-3 and V is TRBV7-3; D remains ambiguous. From germline, CDR1 is SGHTA and CDR2 FQGTGA. Trimming cost V 5 bases and J 0 bases, with 15 bases left between them. There are 16 residues in the CDR3. CDR3 coding DNA: TGTGCCAGCAGCCCCTTGCTGGACCGAAGCACAGATACGCAGTATTTT. Its protein is CASSPLLDRSTDTQYF.

This rearrangement joins TRBV27 to TRBJ1-2; possible D gene TRBD1, 5 bases. V was pared by 2 bases and J by 5 bases, with 12 bases between. The germline gives CDR1 MNHEY, CDR2 SMNVEV (reference sequence). The CDR3 has 14 residues. CDR3 region: CASSLTTGTYGYTF. The CDR3 DNA is TGTGCCAGCAGTTTAACAACCGGGACTTATGGCTACACCTTC.

The V and J genes are TRBV28 and TRBJ1-1; the match to TRBD1 covers 8 bases. CDR1 is MDHEN, CDR2 SYDVKM, per germline. V lost 6 bases to trimming and J lost 8 bases; unmatched junction nucleotides: 11. The CDR3 spans 14 residues. CDR3 nucleotide sequence: TGTGCCAGCAGAACTATACCCCGGGACAGGGAAGCTTTCTTT. Translating gives CASRTIPRDREAFF.

The V call is TRBV7-6, the J call TRBJ2-7; 7 bases fit TRBD2. The ends lost 5 bases at V and 4 bases at J; junction bases unmatched: 11. This CDR3 region has 15 residues. CDR1 is SGHVS and CDR2 is FNYEAQ in the germline V gene. CDR3 coding DNA: TGTGCCAGCAGCCCCGAGGCTAGCGGAGCTTACGAGCAGTACTTC. Amino acid sequence: CASSPEASGAYEQYF.

This clonotype was seen many times. An end of the junction does not agree with germline; a read error may underlie this. The V gene is TRBV5-1, the J gene TRBJ1-1, with TRBD1 as a possible D gene (5 bases). The length of the CDR3 is 14 residues. Germline lookup yields CDR1 SGHRS and CDR2 YFSETQ. CDR3 sequence (DNA): TGTGCCAGCAGTTTAGCGGGGGTCGGCACTGAAGCTTTCTTT. It encodes CASSLAGVGTEAFF.

Many counts were recorded for this clonotype. The chain combines TRBV2 with TRBJ1-4; TRBD1 might be the D (6 bases). The V end was cut by 7 bases, the J end by 7 bases, with 22 bases between. Germline CDR1 is SNHLY and CDR2 is FYNNEI. The CDR3 totals 16 residues. The DNA of the CDR3 is TGTGCCAGCACCGAGAACCCCACAGGGATCGGTGAAAAACTGTTTTTT. Translated: CASTENPTGIGEKLFF.

The V and J genes are TRBV29-1 and TRBJ2-5; 7 bases fit TRBD1. The J segment lost 5 bases and the V segment lost 7 bases, leaving 10 bases of the junction unmatched. CDR1 is SQVTM, CDR2 ANQGSEA, per germline. The CDR3 totals 13 residues. CDR3 region: CSGQGGRVETQYF. The CDR3 DNA reads TGCAGCGGACAAGGGGGCCGAGTGGAGACCCAGTACTTC.

The table lists this clonotype with many counts. The chain employs TRBV12-3 or TRBV12-4 and TRBJ2-1; 11 bases match TRBD2. V lost 6 bases to trimming and J lost 0 bases; unmatched junction nucleotides: 4. The CDR3 extends over 16 amino acids. The CDR3 is CASRRLAGSSYNEQFF. The CDR3 DNA reads TGTGCCAGCAGAAGACTAGCGGGATCCTCCTACAATGAGCAGTTCTTC.

This clonotype was counted at least ten times. The rearrangement uses TRBV11-2 and TRBJ1-2, with D possibly being TRBD1 (5 bases). This CDR3 has 14 residues. Germline values: CDR1 SGHAT, CDR2 FQNNGV. Trimming shortened V by 0 bases and J by 4 bases, and 9 bases separated the two germline ends. This CDR3 is CASSLEAGSYGYTF. The CDR3 DNA reads as TGTGCCAGCAGCTTAGAAGCAGGGTCCTATGGCTACACCTTC.

This clonotype was observed a handful of times. Being one base from a much bigger clone, this may be a read error. The rearrangement joins TRBV7-3 to TRBJ2-7, with D possibly TRBD1 on 6 matching bases. This CDR3 spans 12 amino acids. In germline, CDR1 is SGHTA, CDR2 FQGTGA. The CDR3 loop reads CASRTEAYERYF. The DNA of the CDR3 is TGTGCCTCCCGGACAGAGGCCTACGAGCGGTACTTC.

A few counts support this clonotype. The gene calls are TRBV19 and TRBJ2-5; D is uncertain. The CDR3 has 13 amino acids. Germline CDR1 and CDR2: LNHDA and SQIVND (reference sequence). Trimming took 5 bases from V and 1 from J, leaving 8 bases between them. The CDR3 spells CASSLQLQETQYF. The CDR3 DNA follows: TGTGCCAGTAGTCTTCAGCTCCAAGAGACCCAGTACTTC. Full variable domain (remainder filled in from reference TRBV19 and TRBJ2-5): DGGITQSPKYLFRKEGQNVTLSCEQNLNHDAMYWYRQDPGQGLRLIYYSQIVNDFQKGDIAEGYSVSREKKESFPLTVTSAQKNPTAFYLCASSLQLQETQYFGPGTRLLVL.